This T cell receptor (beta chain) originates from a study of blood T cell repertoires in COVID-19. As for the study in general: Spain, Italy and the United States supplied samples that represented acute and convalescent COVID-19. T cells, B-cell-depleted T cells, or PBMCs supplied cDNA or gDNA.

In the study's own analysis: Quantification of nucleated cells was approximated via reference gene primer amplification. The data were produced by immunoSEQ multiplex PCR, yet TCRdb's version contains in-frame clones alone and is incomplete. The V and J calls and clone size come from that table; D and trimming were worked out from the DNA. This sample yields around 130,000 clones, of which over 70% are seen a single time; about 10% belongs to the top ten. Per the germline V gene, CDR1 is KGHSH and CDR2 is LQKENI. Trimming removed 0 bases from V and 8 bases from J, with 10 bases in between. This CDR3 region has 14 residues.

The rearrangement links TRBV18 to TRBJ1-4; D unclear. Sequenced input: peripheral blood. The sequence derives from a man between 60 and 75 years old with active or convalescent COVID-19. CDR3 loop: CASSPPGNREKLFF. The CDR3 DNA is TGTGCCAGCTCACCACCCGGGAACCGAGAAAAACTGTTTTTT.